These 29 T cell receptor beta chains originate from one sample sequenced in a study of shared clonotypes between healthy human individuals. TCRdb's copy holds only in-frame clones and misses some; the assay was immunoSEQ multiplex PCR. Found here are fewer than 3 million clones, 85% to 95% of them singletons; the top ten hold 0.37%. Sequenced sample: naive CD4+ T cells from PBMCs. Subset denoted: CD45RA+ positively selected. These receptors were obtained from a man in his late teens or twenties in good health. Some clones in this sample may be carry-over from other donors' samples.

This clone is a singleton in its sample. CDR3 in amino acids: CASSQVLDEQFF. CDR3 in DNA: TGTGCCAGCAGCCAGGTCCTCGATGAGCAGTTCTTC. The chain couples TRBV4-2 to TRBJ2-1; D is ambiguous. The germline CDR1 and CDR2 sequences are LGHNA and YNFKEQ. Trimming left V 3 bases short and J 8 bases short, with 8 bases between. This CDR3 is 12 amino acids long.

The rearrangement uses TRBV13 and TRBJ2-3, with 9 bases matching TRBD1. The junction had 3 bases not matched to a gene; V was cut back by 0 bases and J by 2 bases. The CDR3 runs to 16 residues. Germline V gene sequence: CDR1 PRHDT, CDR2 FYEKMQ (reference sequence). The CDR3 sequence is CASSLGRDRDTDTQYF. The CDR3 DNA reads as TGTGCCAGCAGCTTAGGCCGGGACAGGGACACAGATACGCAGTATTTT.

This rearrangement joins TRBV5-1 to TRBJ1-2; 8 bases are shared with TRBD1. Per germline, CDR1 SGHRS and CDR2 YFSETQ. V lost 5 bases to trimming and J lost 2 bases; unmatched junction nucleotides: 5. The CDR3 sequence is 14 residues long. The CDR3 nucleotides read TGCGCCAGCAGGATGAGACAGGGGAACTATGGCTACACCTTC. This translates into CASRMRQGNYGYTF.

This clone showed up just once. V is TRBV7-9 and J is TRBJ2-4; 13 nucleotides match TRBD2. Unmatched junction bases numbered 10, after V lost 4 bases and J lost 10 bases. There are 16 residues in the CDR3. Germline lookup yields CDR1 SEHNR and CDR2 FQNEAQ (reference sequence). The chain's CDR3 is CASSSGLAGPDRIQYF. The CDR3 nucleotides read TGTGCCAGCAGCTCGGGACTAGCGGGACCTGACCGAATTCAGTACTTC.

This rearrangement joins TRBV4-1 to TRBJ2-1; the D gene is possibly TRBD1 (7 bases). V was trimmed by 4 bases and J by 4 bases, leaving 14 bases between them. The CDR3 is made up of 15 amino acids. Germline-derived CDR1 and CDR2 are MGHRA and YSYEKL. The CDR3 sequence is CASSLGGGLYNEQFF. CDR3 sequence (DNA): TGCGCCAGCAGCCTAGGAGGGGGCCTATACAATGAGCAGTTCTTC.

J is TRBJ2-2 and V is TRBV30, with 10 bases identical to TRBD2. The CDR3 sequence is 17 residues long. The trim removed 0 bases at V and 7 bases at J, leaving 11 bases unmatched. Germline assignment: CDR1 GTSNPN and CDR2 SVGIG (reference sequence). CDR3 nucleotide sequence: TGTGCCTGGAGTGTAACTCGAACTAGCGGGATTGGCGGGGAGCTGTTTTTT. As protein: CAWSVTRTSGIGGELFF.

The chain has TRBV6-1 and TRBJ2-2; tentatively, D is TRBD1 (6 bases). Between the trimmed V and J ends, which lost 8 bases and 6 bases, there was a span of 16 bases. Germline V gives CDR1 MNHNS, CDR2 SASEGT. CDR3 length: 14 amino acids. CDR3: CASCLTGGAGELFF. The CDR3 region has the DNA TGTGCCAGCTGTTTGACAGGTGGGGCCGGGGAGCTGTTTTTT.

The genes are TRBV9 and TRBJ2-1, with D tentatively TRBD2 (6 bases). Germline-derived CDR1 and CDR2 are SGDLS and YYNGEE. Trimming removed 4 bases from V and 3 bases from J, with 17 bases in between. This CDR3 region has 16 residues. The CDR3 is CASSYGTVGGYNEQFF. CDR3 sequence (DNA): TGTGCCAGCAGCTACGGGACCGTGGGAGGCTACAATGAGCAGTTCTTC.

The chain has TRBV4-1 and TRBJ1-1; D remains unclear. V was trimmed by 0 bases and J by 9 bases, leaving 20 bases between them. The CDR3 is made up of 16 amino acids. CDR1 is MGHRA, CDR2 YSYEKL, per germline. CDR3 amino acids: CASSQDVADPEAKAFF. CDR3 bases: TGCGCCAGCAGCCAAGATGTGGCAGACCCCGAAGCTAAAGCTTTCTTT.

This rearrangement joins TRBV7-6 to TRBJ2-2; D remains unclear. Trimming removed 1 base from V and 0 bases from J, with 9 bases in between. Germline lookup yields CDR1 SGHVS and CDR2 FNYEAQ. The CDR3 sequence is 16 residues long. In DNA, the CDR3 is TGTGCCAGCAGCTTAGTCGGAAACGCGAACACCGGGGAGCTGTTTTTT. Its translation: CASSLVGNANTGELFF.

In regard to this clone: Additional DNA sequences in this sample encode the identical CDR3. The rearrangement links TRBV7-2 to TRBJ2-3; D possibly corresponds to TRBD2 (6 bases). In germline, CDR1 is SGHTA, CDR2 FQGNSA. The CDR3 loop spans 16 amino acids. The V and J ends lost 1 base and 0 bases respectively, with 11 bases between them. CDR3 nucleotides: TGTGCCAGCAGCTTAGTCGGGGGACCCAGCACAGATACGCAGTATTTT. It encodes CASSLVGGPSTDTQYF.

The V gene is TRBV28, the J gene TRBJ1-3; possibly TRBD1 for D (6 bases). CDR3 length: 16 residues. V lost 6 bases, J lost 2 bases, and 17 bases lay in between. Per germline, CDR1 MDHEN and CDR2 SYDVKM. CDR3 nucleotide sequence: TGTGCCAGCAGCCCAGGGGCGGGTAATCCTGGAAACACCATATATTTT. This sequence encodes CASSPGAGNPGNTIYF.

The chain joins TRBV5-1 to TRBJ1-2; D perhaps matches TRBD1 (5 bases). CDR1 SGHRS and CDR2 YFSETQ come from the germline V gene. Trimming took off 5 bases at V and 0 bases at J, with 14 bases between the two ends. CDR3 size: 15 residues. The CDR3 sequence is CASSQGSLSNYGYTF. CDR3 DNA: TGCGCCAGCAGTCAGGGCAGCCTCTCTAACTATGGCTACACCTTC.

This clone was detected once. The V call is TRBV28, the J call TRBJ2-7; 12 positions match TRBD2. The CDR3 is 16 residues long. With V trimmed by 2 bases and J by 9 bases, 11 bases remained unmatched. CDR1 and CDR2 from the germline V gene are MDHEN and SYDVKM. CDR3 nucleotide sequence: TGTGCCAGCAGTTTAGCGCGACTAGCGGGAGACGGGGGGCAGTACTTC. Amino acid sequence: CASSLARLAGDGGQYF.

The chain carries TRBV5-1 and TRBJ1-2; D gene uncertain. CDR1 SGHRS and CDR2 YFSETQ come from the germline V gene. Deletions cut 0 bases from V and 4 bases from J, with 7 bases between. This CDR3 is built from 13 residues. For the CDR3, the DNA is TGCGCCAGCAGCTTGGATATATCCTATGGCTACACCTTC. Translating gives CASSLDISYGYTF.

This chain links TRBV7-2 with TRBJ2-5; 9 bases match TRBD1. Looked up from germline, CDR1 is SGHTA and CDR2 is FQGNSA. V shed 6 bases, J shed 2 bases, and the junction held 4 bases outside the gene matches. The CDR3 has 14 amino acids. CDR3 sequence: CASRAGTGQETQYF. In nucleotides, the CDR3 is TGTGCCAGCAGAGCCGGGACAGGGCAAGAGACCCAGTACTTC.

CDR3 DNA: TGCGCCAGCAGCTTGGGAGCGGACCCGTCCCGGGAGACCCAGTACTTC. The encoded protein is CASSLGADPSRETQYF. The chain employs TRBV5-1 and TRBJ2-5; tentative D call: TRBD2 (5 bases). The V end was cut by 0 bases, the J end by 5 bases, with 17 bases between. The CDR3 totals 16 residues. Germline lookup yields CDR1 SGHRS and CDR2 YFSETQ.

This chain connects TRBV6-4 to TRBJ2-3; TRBD2 might be the D (7 bases). This CDR3 contains 15 residues. Germline CDR1 MRHNA, CDR2 SNTAGT. V was pared by 4 bases and J by 0 bases, with 11 bases between. CDR3 sequence reads: CASSVGGASTDTQYF. The CDR3 DNA reads as TGTGCCAGCAGTGTGGGGGGGGCTAGCACAGATACGCAGTATTTT.

The J gene is TRBJ2-1, the V gene TRBV7-3, with D possibly TRBD2 on 5 matching bases. Germline CDR1 and CDR2: SGHTA and FQGTGA. The length of the CDR3 is 15 residues. Trimming removed 1 base at V and 0 bases at J, with 7 bases between. In nucleotides, the CDR3 is TGTGCCAGCAGCTTAAAAGGGAGCTCCTACAATGAGCAGTTCTTC. It encodes CASSLKGSSYNEQFF. Full variable domain (outside the CDR3, taken from reference TRBV7-3 and TRBJ2-1): GAGVSQTPSNKVTEKGKYVELRCDPISGHTALYWYRQSLGQGPEFLIYFQGTGAADDSGLPNDRFFAVRPEGSVSTLKIQRTERGDSAVYLCASSLKGSSYNEQFFGPGTRLTVL.

This chain links TRBV30 with TRBJ1-4; 10 bases align to TRBD1. J lost 10 bases, V lost 2 bases, and 7 bases had no gene match. Germline V gene sequence: CDR1 GTSNPN, CDR2 SVGIG (reference sequence). The CDR3 spans 14 residues. The CDR3 coding sequence is TGTGCCTGGAGTACGGGACAGGGGTTGGGAAAACTGTTTTTT. As protein: CAWSTGQGLGKLFF.

The J gene is TRBJ2-7, the V gene TRBV5-8; D gene uncertain. V lost 1 base to trimming and J lost 1 base, with 9 bases between them. The germline V gene has CDR1 SGHTS and CDR2 YDEGEE. This CDR3 has 14 amino acids. This CDR3 is CASSLLWVSYEQYF. The DNA for the CDR3 is TGTGCCAGCAGCTTGCTATGGGTATCCTACGAGCAGTACTTC.

For the CDR3, the DNA is TGTGCCAGCAGCTTGTCTCCTCCTAGCGGGGGGAACACCGGGGAGCTGTTTTTT. Its translation: CASSLSPPSGGNTGELFF. J is TRBJ2-2 and V is TRBV7-6; 10 nucleotides agree with TRBD2. Germline V gives CDR1 SGHVS, CDR2 FNYEAQ. V shed 3 bases and J 1 base; nucleotides not matched to a gene: 8. This CDR3 is built from 18 residues. The complete variable domain, with remaining parts taken from reference TRBV7-6 and TRBJ2-2, reads GAGVSQSPRYKVTKRGQDVALRCDPISGHVSLYWYRQALGQGPEFLTYFNYEAQQDKSGLPNDRFSAERPEGSISTLTIQRTEQRDSAMYRCASSLSPPSGGNTGELFFGEGSRLTVL.

V gene TRBV27 combines with J gene TRBJ1-6; 8 positions agree with TRBD1. The CDR3 sequence is 18 residues long. V lost 1 base, J lost 0 bases, and 5 bases stayed unmatched. The V gene's germline CDR1 is MNHEY and CDR2 SMNVEV (reference sequence). The CDR3 loop reads CASSLFRTGSSYNSPLHF. In DNA, the CDR3 is TGTGCCAGCAGTTTATTCAGGACAGGGAGCTCCTATAATTCACCCCTCCACTTT.

As concerns this clone: The same CDR3 arises from other DNA sequences in this sample as well. The chain couples TRBV7-3 to TRBJ2-1; D is unresolved. Germline V gives CDR1 SGHTA, CDR2 FQGTGA. V was pared by 2 bases and J by 0 bases, with 8 bases between. The CDR3 sequence is 15 residues long. CDR3 sequence: CASSLSAASYNEQFF. CDR3 nucleotides: TGTGCCAGCAGCTTATCGGCCGCCTCCTACAATGAGCAGTTCTTC. The full variable domain, completed using reference TRBV7-3 and TRBJ2-1, is GAGVSQTPSNKVTEKGKYVELRCDPISGHTALYWYRQSLGQGPEFLIYFQGTGAADDSGLPNDRFFAVRPEGSVSTLKIQRTERGDSAVYLCASSLSAASYNEQFFGPGTRLTVL.

The CDR3 nucleotides are TGTGCCAGCAGCCAAGATAAGCCTCACTCACCCCTCCACTTT. Translation: CASSQDKPHSPLHF. V is TRBV14 and J is TRBJ1-6; D is undetermined. The germline V and J ends were trimmed by 0 bases and 10 bases, with 10 bases remaining between them. The CDR3 extends over 14 amino acids. Per germline, CDR1 SGHDN and CDR2 FVKESK.

The rearrangement links TRBV2 to TRBJ2-1; the match to TRBD2 covers 13 bases. Germline CDR1 SNHLY, CDR2 FYNNEI. After removal of 6 bases from V and 0 bases from J, the junction contained 11 bases not matched to a gene. This CDR3 has 19 amino acids. CDR3 nucleotide sequence: TGTGCCAGCAGCGCCGCGGGGACTAGCGGGACTTTCTCCTACAATGAGCAGTTCTTC. Translation gives CASSAAGTSGTFSYNEQFF.

This clone appeared once. J is TRBJ2-3 and V is TRBV19; TRBD2 matches at 9 bases. Germline V gene data show CDR1 as LNHDA and CDR2 as SQIVND (reference sequence). The CDR3 spans 15 residues. V lost 10 bases to trimming and J lost 6 bases; unmatched junction nucleotides: 14. CDR3 sequence (DNA): TGTGCCATAGGGTCCACTAGCGGGTCATGGGATACGCAGTATTTT. This codes for CAIGSTSGSWDTQYF.

This clone was picked up one time. The chain is built from TRBV11-2 and TRBJ2-2; no clear D gene. The V end was cut by 5 bases, the J end by 9 bases, with 10 bases between. Germline values: CDR1 SGHAT, CDR2 FQNNGV. CDR3 length equals 12 residues. DNA for the CDR3: TGTGCCAGCAGCCCGGGTCTGTGGGAGCTGTTTTTT. This sequence encodes CASSPGLWELFF.

The gene calls are TRBV7-6 and TRBJ1-1; D unclear. The V gene's germline CDR1 is SGHVS and CDR2 FNYEAQ. CDR3 size: 13 residues. The V gene lost 8 bases and the J gene lost 0 bases, with 10 bases spanning the gap. The CDR3 spells CASGRLMNTEAFF. The CDR3 DNA follows: TGTGCCAGCGGCAGGCTAATGAACACTGAAGCTTTCTTT.